These 16 T cell receptor beta chains were all obtained from the same sample, sequenced in a study of OX40 agonist ivuxolimab in advanced cancers. Assay used: immunoSEQ multiplex PCR; TCRdb lists only in-frame clones, some missing. The sample holds more than 30,000 clones, roughly nine tenths seen once. Sequencing was performed on CD4+ or CD8+ T cells sorted from blood, taken in a trial of the OX40 agonist ivuxolimab. These receptors originate from an adult with an advanced solid tumor such as melanoma, head and neck, liver or kidney cancer.

The V call is TRBV9, the J call TRBJ2-6; tentative D call: TRBD1 (5 bases). Germline lookup yields CDR1 SGDLS and CDR2 YYNGEE. The CDR3 has 18 amino acids. V was clipped by 0 bases and J by 2 bases, with 15 bases between them. The CDR3 spells CASSVAILGVPGANVLTF. Here the CDR3 DNA reads TGTGCCAGCAGCGTAGCTATATTAGGGGTGCCTGGGGCCAACGTCCTGACTTTC.

This chain connects TRBV28 to TRBJ2-3; D gene uncertain. This CDR3 is 12 amino acids long. Per germline, CDR1 MDHEN and CDR2 SYDVKM. Trimming stripped 6 bases from V and 6 bases from J, with 10 bases between. The CDR3 loop reads CASSPQSDTQYF. CDR3 nucleotides: TGTGCCAGCAGCCCTCAGAGTGATACGCAGTATTTT.

V gene TRBV25-1 combines with J gene TRBJ1-1; unclear D gene. Trimming took 7 bases from V and 1 from J, leaving 4 bases between them. This CDR3 has 11 residues. Looked up from germline, CDR1 is MGHDK and CDR2 is SYGVNS. The CDR3 DNA sequence: TGTGCCAGCATCGGGAACACTGAAGCTTTCTTT. Translating gives CASIGNTEAFF.

This sequence joins TRBV29-1 and TRBJ1-2; no definite D call. Trimming removed 5 bases from V and 3 bases from J, with 10 bases in between. Germline values: CDR1 SQVTM, CDR2 ANQGSEA. The CDR3 contains 12 residues. The CDR3 DNA is TGCAGCGTTAACGGGGTTGACTATGGCTACACCTTC. Amino acids: CSVNGVDYGYTF.

The gene calls are TRBV6-1 and TRBJ2-7, with 7 nucleotides matching TRBD2. This CDR3 has 13 amino acids. From germline, CDR1 is MNHNS and CDR2 SASEGT. V lost 3 bases and J lost 4; bases outside the gene matches: 3. The CDR3 coding sequence is TGTGCCAGCAGTGATCTCGGGGGGTACGAGCAGTACTTC. Its translation: CASSDLGGYEQYF.

The V call is TRBV9, the J call TRBJ2-7; a possible D gene is TRBD1 (6 bases). CDR3 length equals 15 residues. Trimming stripped 2 bases from V and 2 bases from J, with 14 bases between. CDR1 is SGDLS and CDR2 is YYNGEE in the germline V gene. CDR3 sequence reads: CASSVHPGDTYEQYF. The CDR3 region has the DNA TGTGCCAGCAGCGTCCATCCAGGGGATACCTACGAGCAGTACTTC.

In its sample, this clone was seen once. The chain joins TRBV19 to TRBJ2-1, with D uncertain. This CDR3 is built from 10 residues. Trimming took off 4 bases at V and 9 bases at J, with 4 bases between the two ends. From germline, CDR1 is LNHDA and CDR2 SQIVND (reference sequence). The CDR3 region is CASSSSEQFF. The CDR3 coding sequence is TGTGCCAGTAGTAGTAGTGAGCAGTTCTTC.

This chain links TRBV11-3 with TRBJ2-3; 7 nucleotides agree with TRBD1. The germline V gene encodes CDR1 SGHNT and CDR2 YENEEA. This CDR3 is 15 amino acids long. V shed 3 bases, J shed 2 bases, and the junction held 5 bases outside the gene matches. The CDR3 DNA sequence: TGTGCCAGCAGCTTTGGACAGGACTTCACAGATACGCAGTATTTT. The encoded protein is CASSFGQDFTDTQYF.

This chain uses TRBV28 with TRBJ1-2; 10 nucleotides align to TRBD1. The CDR3 has 16 residues. The junction had 9 bases not matched to a gene; V was cut back by 6 bases and J by 2 bases. The germline gives CDR1 MDHEN, CDR2 SYDVKM. In DNA, the CDR3 is TGTGCCAGCAGAACGGACAGGGGGAGAGTGAACTATGGCTACACCTTC. Translation gives CASRTDRGRVNYGYTF.

This clone was seen more than once but under ten times. The rearrangement uses TRBV10-3 and TRBJ2-2; D uncertain. The CDR3 totals 12 residues. The V end was cut by 4 bases, the J end by 6 bases, with 6 bases between. In germline, CDR1 is ENHRY, CDR2 SYGVKD. The CDR3 DNA sequence: TGTGCCATCAGTGCACACGCCGGGGAGCTGTTTTTT. As protein: CAISAHAGELFF.

In its sample, this clone was seen a few times. The chain has TRBV5-5 and TRBJ2-7, with D possibly being TRBD1 or TRBD2 (5 bases each). Germline CDR1 and CDR2: SGHKS and YYEKEE (reference sequence). Trimming removed 0 bases from V and 6 bases from J, with 10 bases in between. This CDR3 comprises 13 residues. The CDR3 sequence: CASSLAEGFEQYF. The CDR3 nucleotides are TGTGCCAGCAGCTTGGCCGAGGGGTTCGAGCAGTACTTC.

The rearrangement joins TRBV11-3 to TRBJ2-3; 7 nucleotides match TRBD1. The CDR3 is 15 residues long. V trimming: 1 base; J trimming: 4 bases; junction bases outside the gene matches: 5. CDR1 SGHNT and CDR2 YENEEA come from the germline V gene. CDR3 residues: CASSLGDRAADTQYF. Here the CDR3 DNA reads TGTGCCAGCAGCTTAGGCGACAGGGCGGCAGATACGCAGTATTTT.

This clone has only one observation. The chain recombines TRBV6-1 with TRBJ1-1; 8 bases are shared with TRBD1. The CDR3 spans 14 residues. Losses at the gene ends were 3 bases for V and 4 bases for J; bases not matched to a gene: 4. The germline V gene encodes CDR1 MNHNS and CDR2 SASEGT. This CDR3 is CASSEVTGGTEAFF. In DNA, the CDR3 is TGTGCCAGCAGTGAGGTTACAGGGGGCACTGAAGCTTTCTTT.

This chain joins TRBV10-3 and TRBJ2-5, with TRBD2 matching 10 bases. CDR3 length: 16 amino acids. Trimming removed 4 bases from V and 3 bases from J; junction bases left unmatched: 8. Germline V gene sequence: CDR1 ENHRY, CDR2 SYGVKD. The CDR3 DNA sequence: TGTGCCATCAGTGCTCCTAGCGGGGGCCGAAAAGAGACCCAGTACTTC. Translation: CAISAPSGGRKETQYF.

The chain couples TRBV6-6 to TRBJ1-6; 8 bases are shared with TRBD1. J was trimmed by 13 bases and V by 7 bases; bases with no gene match: 12. This CDR3 has 14 amino acids. Germline V lookup: CDR1 MNHNY, CDR2 SVGAGI (reference sequence). The CDR3 loop reads CASIIGQGPFPLHF. The CDR3 DNA is TGTGCCAGCATTATTGGACAGGGCCCTTTCCCCCTCCACTTT.

The chain is built from TRBV18 and TRBJ2-7; the D is unclear. Per the germline V gene, CDR1 is KGHSH and CDR2 is LQKENI. V was clipped by 3 bases and J by 0 bases, with 12 bases between them. The CDR3 extends over 15 amino acids. The CDR3 is CASSPQKTPSYEQYF. The CDR3, as DNA: TGTGCCAGCTCACCCCAGAAGACACCCTCCTACGAGCAGTACTTC. Variable domain in full (rest from reference TRBV18 and TRBJ2-7): NAGVMQNPRHLVRRRGQEARLRCSPMKGHSHVYWYRQLPEEGLKFMVYLQKENIIDESGMPKERFSAEFPKEGPSILRIQQVVRGDSAAYFCASSPQKTPSYEQYFGPGTRLTVT.